Sequencing of this TCR beta chain was carried out in a study of blood T cell repertoires in COVID-19. The overall study: T cells, B-cell-depleted T cells, or PBMCs provided the cDNA or gDNA that served as material.

As originally analysed: Reference gene primers were amplified, and this amplification served to estimate nucleated cell counts. Sequenced by immunoSEQ multiplex PCR; TCRdb stores in-frame clones only, minus some. D and trimming come from the DNA, and the V and J calls and clone size come from that table. The table includes 350,000 to 450,000 clones, more than 70% detected once. In this sample, this clone turned up once. The CDR3 contains 14 residues. V lost 6 bases, J lost 0 bases, and 12 bases lay in between. Germline loops: CDR1 SEHNR, CDR2 FQNEAQ (reference sequence). The clonotype was recovered from a middle-aged man with acute or convalescent COVID-19. The sequenced sample consisted of peripheral blood. The chain joins TRBV7-9 to TRBJ2-7, with D perhaps TRBD1 (6 bases). The CDR3 sequence is CASSGTLSSYEQYF. The CDR3, as DNA: TGTGCCAGCAGTGGGACACTAAGCTCCTACGAGCAGTACTTC.